This TCR beta chain was observed in a study of beta chain features in type 1 diabetes. The study reverse transcribed the entire isolated RNA, so it sequenced expressed TCRB transcripts. Assay: immunoSEQ multiplex PCR; the TCRdb copy retains only in-frame clones and omits some. This table holds some 230,000 clones, 9% to 10% found once. Findings and limits, study-wide: Moderate yet significant TCRB CDR3 shortening was seen in Type 1 diabetes patients in all four CD4+ subsets.

On this clone: Its matching antigen is unknown.

This CDR3 region has 16 residues. With V trimmed by 6 bases and J by 2 bases, 7 bases remained unmatched. The germline CDR1 and CDR2 sequences are LNHDA and SQIVND (reference sequence). This TCR derives from a woman under 30 in good health. This chain connects TRBV19 to TRBJ2-4, with 10 positions matching TRBD2. The sequenced sample consisted of naive CD4+ T cells from blood. CDR3 amino acids: CASSLKREGPKNIQYF. The CDR3 coding sequence is TGTGCCAGTAGCCTGAAGCGGGAGGGCCCCAAAAACATTCAGTACTTC.